This T cell receptor (beta chain) was recovered during a study of immune cell composition in non-small cell lung cancer (dated by TCRdb to the late 2010s). For the study in its entirety: To assign histologic subtype, which was mostly lung adenocarcinoma or squamous cell carcinoma, H&E was combined with p63, CK5, Napsin A and TTF-1 immunohistochemistry. Using Adaptive Biotechnologies, the researchers ran TCR-beta sequencing on approximately 37 paired NSCLC tumour and non-adjacent lung specimens, along with roughly 25 tumour-only specimens. For supplementary cohort #1, made up of 10 to 11 lung adenocarcinoma cases, paired tumour/lung TCR-beta sequencing was done and TIL populations were generated so that tumour reactivity could be assessed. Several tumour specimens with TCR-beta data were rare histological subtypes and were excluded from the subtype comparisons.

About this clone itself: Its antigen remains unidentified. Base qualities are missing; no much larger clone stands one base away.

The paper as a whole reports these results and caveats: Smoking pack-years did not significantly correlate with tumour TCR-beta clonality. Across 10 or so adenocarcinoma cases, the maximal tumour-associated clone frequency showed a strong correlation with TIL tumour reactivity, but overall clonality showed no such correlation. The reactivity cohort contained only roughly 9 cases, and the tumour-reactive clones were not shown to have sequences in common with the dominant in vivo tumour-associated clones. Top 10 clone scores and productive clonality were significantly higher in lung squamous cell carcinoma than in lung adenocarcinoma tumours. Nearly half of NSCLC cases had tumour-associated clones >0.5%, with approximately 80% of squamous carcinomas showing such clones compared with 30% to 40% of adenocarcinomas.

From frozen aliquots of unsorted single-cell suspensions, genomic DNA was isolated using the QIAamp DNA kit. The tumour samples consisted of non-small cell lung cancer tissue that had been surgically resected. Tissues were received within 2 hours of resection and processed immediately into single-cell suspensions. Tissue was broken up mechanically, digested enzymatically with DNase I, collagenase I and hyaluronidase for approximately 31 minutes at 37 degrees C, and then filtered and RBC-lysed. A two-step multiplex PCR amplified TCR-beta CDR3 regions from genomic DNA, and the second step of the PCR added Illumina-compatible adaptors. TCR-beta immunosequencing was performed on an Illumina platform as a commercial immunoSEQ service. Regarding the original processing steps: Two measures summarised the repertoires: productive clonality, and Top 10 Clones, meaning the percentage of T-cell templates coming from the ten most frequent sequences. Values of productive clonality ranged from 0 to 1, with a monoclonal population indicated by a value of 1. Tumour-associated clones were defined as sequences comprising at least 0.1% of tumour T-cell templates but absent from matched non-adjacent lung, identified via log10 scatter plots. Analyses were done in GraphPad Prism7 and R, with Student's t-tests for two-group comparisons, ANOVA for stages, and linear regression for relationships. What TCRdb holds here is the immuneACCESS table cut down to in-frame rearrangements. Part of the clones is not present; checked against another copy, under half of the missing clones reflect an unresolved V gene, and the others are unexplained. That table furnishes V, J and clone size, whereas the DNA furnished D and trimming. The sample contains 14,000 to 15,000 clones, under 75% of them found a single time. The ten largest clones take up roughly 7.5% of the sample.

This TCR was sampled from a human donor with non-small cell lung cancer. Input material: lung tumor tissue.

The CDR3 loop reads CASSTRSGANVLTF. The DNA sequence follows: TGCGCCAGCAGCACCAGGTCTGGGGCCAACGTCCTGACTTTC. The chain was built from TRBV5-1 and TRBJ2-6; no D segment can be confidently identified. V drops 4 bases and J drops 1 base, leaving 6 bases in between. CDR1 and CDR2 are drawn from the germline V gene: SGHRS, YFSETQ. The CDR3 runs 14 residues from the cysteine to the phenylalanine. The read is trimmed to its CDR3 DNA, 42 bases read in frame from base 1. Outside the CDR3, residues come from the reference TRBV5-1 and TRBJ2-6 proteins, so the full variable domain is: KAGVTQTPRYLIKTRGQQVTLSCSPISGHRSVSWYQQTPGQGLQFLFEYFSETQRNKGNFPGRFSGRQFSNSRSEMNVSTLELGDSALYLCASSTRSGANVLTFGAGSRLTVL.